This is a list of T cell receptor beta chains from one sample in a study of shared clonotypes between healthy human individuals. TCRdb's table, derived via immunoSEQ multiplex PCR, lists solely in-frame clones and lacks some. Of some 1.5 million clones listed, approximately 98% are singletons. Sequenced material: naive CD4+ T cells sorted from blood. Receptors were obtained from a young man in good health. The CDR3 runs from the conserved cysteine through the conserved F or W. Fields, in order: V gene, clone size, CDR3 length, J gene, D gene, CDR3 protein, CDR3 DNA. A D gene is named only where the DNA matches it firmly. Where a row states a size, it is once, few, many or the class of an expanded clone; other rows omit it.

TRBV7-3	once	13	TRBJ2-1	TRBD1	CASNSDRGSGQFF	TGTGCCAGCAACTCTGACAGGGGTAGTGGGCAGTTCTTC
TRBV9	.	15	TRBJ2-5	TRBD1	CASSGQGNRQETQYF	TGTGCCAGCAGCGGACAGGGAAACCGCCAAGAGACCCAGTACTTC
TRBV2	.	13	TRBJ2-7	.	CASTPPQADEQYF	TGTGCCAGCACTCCCCCACAGGCGGACGAGCAGTACTTC
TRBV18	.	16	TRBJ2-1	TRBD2	CASSPPSGRDYNEQFF	TGTGCCAGCTCACCACCGTCCGGGAGGGATTACAATGAGCAGTTCTTC
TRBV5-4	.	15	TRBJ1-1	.	CASSLAAPMNTEAFF	TGTGCCAGCAGCTTGGCCGCACCCATGAACACTGAAGCTTTCTTT
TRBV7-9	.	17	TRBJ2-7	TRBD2	CASSRGLAGARRNEQYF	TGTGCCAGCAGCAGGGGACTAGCGGGAGCTCGGAGGAACGAGCAGTACTTC
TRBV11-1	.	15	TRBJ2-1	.	CASSIPGLDLHEQFF	TGTGCCAGCAGCATTCCGGGACTGGACCTTCATGAGCAGTTCTTC
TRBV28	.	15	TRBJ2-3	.	CASSLSRGWEDTQYF	TGTGCCAGCAGTTTATCAAGGGGGTGGGAAGATACGCAGTATTTT
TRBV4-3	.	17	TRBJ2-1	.	CASSQERGTSLGSEQFF	TGCGCCAGCAGCCAAGAGAGGGGGACTTCCCTCGGCAGTGAGCAGTTCTTC
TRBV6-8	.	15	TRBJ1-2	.	CAIKLKGRGCYGYTF	TGTGCCATCAAACTTAAAGGCAGGGGATGCTATGGCTACACCTTC
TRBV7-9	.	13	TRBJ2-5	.	CASSPGFMETQYF	TGTGCCAGCAGCCCAGGGTTTATGGAGACCCAGTACTTC
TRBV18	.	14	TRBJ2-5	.	CASSPSPPQETQYF	TGTGCCAGCTCACCATCACCCCCCCAAGAGACCCAGTACTTC
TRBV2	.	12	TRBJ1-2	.	CASSEAAYGYTF	TGTGCCAGCAGTGAGGCAGCCTATGGCTACACCTTC
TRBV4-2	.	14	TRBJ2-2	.	CASSQAGPTGELFF	TGTGCCAGCAGCCAAGCAGGGCCCACCGGGGAGCTGTTTTTT
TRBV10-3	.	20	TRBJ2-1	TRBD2	CAISNPGTSGSRRSYNEQFF	TGTGCCATCAGTAACCCCGGGACTAGCGGTTCTCGGAGGTCCTACAATGAGCAGTTCTTC
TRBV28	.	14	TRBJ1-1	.	CASSQRAGLTEAFF	TGTGCCAGCAGCCAAAGGGCAGGGCTTACTGAAGCTTTCTTT
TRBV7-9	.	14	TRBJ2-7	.	CASSLEGNLYEQYF	TGTGCCAGCAGCTTAGAAGGTAACCTCTACGAGCAGTACTTC
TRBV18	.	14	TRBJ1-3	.	CASPGGTSGNTIYF	TGTGCCAGCCCGGGAGGGACCTCTGGAAACACCATATATTTT
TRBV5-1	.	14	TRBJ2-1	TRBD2	CASRPGTSNNEQFF	TGCGCCAGCAGACCTGGGACTAGTAACAATGAGCAGTTCTTC
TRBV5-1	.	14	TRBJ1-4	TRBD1	CASSLDRGNEKLFF	TGCGCCAGCAGCCTGGACAGGGGGAATGAAAAACTGTTTTTT
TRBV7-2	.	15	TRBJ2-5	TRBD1	CASSFGSDRGLTQYF	TGTGCCAGCAGCTTTGGGTCCGACAGGGGGCTTACCCAGTACTTC
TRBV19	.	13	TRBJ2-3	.	CASSIGRADTQYF	TGTGCCAGTAGTATCGGGCGGGCAGATACGCAGTATTTT
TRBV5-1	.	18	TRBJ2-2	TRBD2	CASSSGELAGGNTGELFF	TGCGCCAGCAGCTCGGGAGAGTTAGCGGGAGGGAACACCGGGGAGCTGTTTTTT
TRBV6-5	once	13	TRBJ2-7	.	CASSYQATYEQYF	TGTGCCAGCAGTTACCAGGCAACCTACGAGCAGTACTTC
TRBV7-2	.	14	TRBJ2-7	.	CASSPLPILYEQYF	TGTGCCAGCAGCCCTCTCCCCATCCTCTACGAGCAGTACTTC
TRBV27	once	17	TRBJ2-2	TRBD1	CASSFQKGAGYTGELFF	TGTGCCAGCAGTTTTCAGAAGGGGGCGGGTTACACCGGGGAGCTGTTTTTT
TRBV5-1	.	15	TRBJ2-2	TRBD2	CARSYPGGRTGELFF	TGCGCCAGGAGCTATCCGGGAGGTCGGACCGGGGAGCTGTTTTTT
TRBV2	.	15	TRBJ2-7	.	CASSDARDFSYEQYF	TGTGCCAGCAGTGATGCTCGGGACTTTTCCTACGAGCAGTACTTC
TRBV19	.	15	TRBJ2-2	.	CASSIWGADTGELFF	TGTGCCAGTAGTATTTGGGGGGCGGACACCGGGGAGCTGTTTTTT
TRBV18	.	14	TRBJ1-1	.	CASSPGATNTEAFF	TGTGCCAGCTCACCCGGGGCTACGAACACTGAAGCTTTCTTT
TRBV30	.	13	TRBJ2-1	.	CAWSLGPYNEQFF	TGTGCCTGGAGTTTAGGTCCCTACAATGAGCAGTTCTTC
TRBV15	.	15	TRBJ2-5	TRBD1	CATSRYTGGGETQYF	TGTGCCACCAGCAGATATACAGGGGGCGGAGAGACCCAGTACTTC
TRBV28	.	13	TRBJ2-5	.	CANSANRLETQYF	TGTGCCAACTCCGCCAACAGATTAGAGACCCAGTACTTC
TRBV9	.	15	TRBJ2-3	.	CASSAGDRSTDTQYF	TGTGCCAGCAGCGCGGGGGACAGAAGCACAGATACGCAGTATTTT
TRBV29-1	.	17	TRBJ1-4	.	CSVAWVPPTASNEKLFF	TGCAGCGTTGCGTGGGTACCTCCGACAGCCTCTAATGAAAAACTGTTTTTT
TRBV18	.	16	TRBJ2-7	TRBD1	CASSPPGTGFSYEQYF	TGTGCCAGCTCACCACCGGGGACAGGCTTCTCCTACGAGCAGTACTTC
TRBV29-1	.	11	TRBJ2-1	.	CSVPNYNEQFF	TGCAGCGTTCCGAACTACAATGAGCAGTTCTTC
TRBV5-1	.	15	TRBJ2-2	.	CASSLGGIITGELFF	TGCGCCAGCAGCTTGGGCGGGATTATTACCGGGGAGCTGTTTTTT
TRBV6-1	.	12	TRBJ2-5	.	CASSPGRETQYF	TGTGCCAGCAGTCCGGGGCGAGAGACCCAGTACTTC
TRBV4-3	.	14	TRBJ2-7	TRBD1	CASSLGQGAHEQYF	TGCGCCAGCAGCCTGGGACAGGGGGCCCACGAGCAGTACTTC
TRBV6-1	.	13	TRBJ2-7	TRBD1	CATPPGQGLVQYF	TGTGCCACCCCACCGGGACAGGGTTTGGTGCAGTACTTC
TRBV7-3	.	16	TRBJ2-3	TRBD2	CASSLFSGRAPDTQYF	TGTGCCAGCAGCTTATTTAGCGGGAGGGCCCCAGATACGCAGTATTTT